This T cell receptor (beta chain) was retrieved from a study of OX40 agonist ivuxolimab in advanced cancers. Looking at the study overall: Three individuals attained partial responses, comprising one hepatocellular carcinoma case and two cutaneous melanoma cases.

No patient had autoimmune disease or received systemic immunosuppression. As concerns this clone: Its antigen is not identified.

The repertoire was sequenced with immunoSEQ multiplex PCR; TCRdb's copy has only in-frame clones and lacks some. The sample carries 12,000 or so clones, about 81% recorded once. Germline CDR1 MGHRA, CDR2 YSYEKL. V was cut by 6 bases and J by 5 bases, with 13 bases left in between. The CDR3 has 14 residues. Whole-study results and caveats: In general, CD8+ T cells held more expanded clones than CD4+ did, on average. Individuals who were partial responders at 0.1-3.0 mg/kg had clonal expansion that ranked among the lowest.

Material: CD4+ or CD8+ T cells sorted from blood, obtained in a trial of the OX40 agonist ivuxolimab. The receptor was derived from an adult with an advanced solid tumor such as melanoma, head and neck, liver or kidney cancer. This chain links TRBV4-1 with TRBJ1-4; D not resolved. The CDR3 spells CASRATAANEKLFF. The CDR3 nucleotides read TGCGCCAGCAGGGCAACAGCCGCCAATGAAAAACTGTTTTTT.